This TCR beta chain was sequenced during a study of blood T cell repertoires in COVID-19. Study-wide background: Sources were T cells, B-cell-depleted T cells, or PBMCs; the material itself was cDNA or gDNA.

Repertoires were generated with immunoSEQ multiplex PCR, while TCRdb's copy carries only in-frame clones and drops some. The sample lists about 150,000 clones, more than 85% occurring once. V trimming: 10 bases; J trimming: 7 bases; junction bases outside the gene matches: 8. Germline lookup yields CDR1 SNHLY and CDR2 FYNNEI. The CDR3 is 14 residues long. This TCR derives from a woman in her seventies with acute or convalescent COVID-19. Sequenced sample: peripheral blood. V is TRBV2 and J is TRBJ1-4; 11 nucleotides align to TRBD1. CDR3 sequence (DNA): TGTGCCACCATAAGGGACAGGGGGATTGAAAAACTGTTTTTT. Translating gives CATIRDRGIEKLFF.